This TCR beta chain is drawn from a study of blood T cell repertoires in COVID-19. As for the study in general: Sites in the United States, Italy and Spain provided acute and convalescent COVID-19 samples.

Only in-frame clones appear in the TCRdb table, and some are missing; sequencing was by immunoSEQ multiplex PCR. The data show fewer than 300,000 clones, 84% seen once. Trimming took 6 bases from V and 5 from J; bases not matched to a gene: 6. This CDR3 has 14 residues. Germline CDR1 reads MNHEY; CDR2 reads SMNVEV (reference sequence). V gene TRBV27 combines with J gene TRBJ1-4, with 7 bases fitting TRBD1. The sample taken for sequencing was peripheral blood. The clonotype was recovered from a human donor with COVID-19, enrolled during active disease. The donor label of this sample is uncertain. CDR3 DNA: TGTGCCAGCAGGAGACAGGGAGAGAATGAAAAACTGTTTTTT. As protein: CASRRQGENEKLFF.